The rows below give T cell receptor beta chains drawn from one sample of a study of T cell responses to AZD1222 COVID-19 vaccine. TCRdb keeps only in-frame clones here, not all; method: immunoSEQ multiplex PCR. The data contain about 96,000 clones, about nine tenths of them singletons. The material sequenced was peripheral blood, taken on day 0 of AZD1222 vaccination. These receptor sequences come from an adult in good health. Both conserved end residues are part of each CDR3. D genes are given only for firm matches. The listing skips clone size in some rows; elsewhere it reads once, few, many or a size class.

>TRBV7-2|-|TRBJ2-3|-
TGTGCCAGCAGCTTACAGGGAATTGATACGCAGTATTTT
CASSLQGIDTQYF
>TRBV3-1/TRBV3-2|-|TRBJ1-1|-
TGTGCCAGCAGCCAGGGTACCACTGAAGCTTTCTTT
CASSQGTTEAFF
>TRBV7-8|-|TRBJ2-7|once
TGTGCCAGCAGCCCAGCAACGGGCCACGAGCAGTACTTC
CASSPATGHEQYF
>TRBV30|-|TRBJ2-7|-
TGTGCCTGGGGAGCAGGGAACGTCCACGAGCAGTACTTC
CAWGAGNVHEQYF
>TRBV12-5|-|TRBJ2-5|-
TGTGCTAGTGGTTTGGACGTACAAGAGACCCAGTACTTC
CASGLDVQETQYF
>TRBV5-4|TRBD2|TRBJ2-1|-
TGTGCCAGCAGCAGTAAGGGGAGGGCCCTCAATGAGCAGTTCTTC
CASSSKGRALNEQFF
>TRBV30|-|TRBJ2-7|few
TGTGCCTGGAGCCCGGGGGGCTCATCCTACGAGCAGTACTTC
CAWSPGGSSYEQYF
>TRBV7-9|-|TRBJ2-7|-
TGTGCCAGCAGCTTTGACAGGCCACCCTACGAGCAGTACTTC
CASSFDRPPYEQYF
>TRBV6-6|TRBD1|TRBJ2-7|-
TGTGCCAGCAGTCCCCGGGGTCGACAGGGCACAAGTATTCACGAGCAGTACTTC
CASSPRGRQGTSIHEQYF
>TRBV14|TRBD1|TRBJ2-3|-
TGTGCCAGCAGCCAGGGACAGCCGAGCACAGATACGCAGTATTTT
CASSQGQPSTDTQYF
>TRBV6-2/TRBV6-3|-|TRBJ1-5|-
TGTGCCAGCAGACCTGGGACCGGTGTAGGGCCCCAGCATTTT
CASRPGTGVGPQHF
>TRBV15|-|TRBJ2-2|once
TGTGCCACCAGCAGAGTAGACAGCCTCACCGGGGAGCTGTTTTTT
CATSRVDSLTGELFF
>TRBV18|-|TRBJ2-3|-
TGTGCCAGCTCACCAACAGAGAACACAGATACGCAGTATTTT
CASSPTENTDTQYF
>TRBV7-9|-|TRBJ2-7|-
TGTGCCAGCAGCTTAGCCGGCAACGGCTACGAGCAGTACTTC
CASSLAGNGYEQYF
>TRBV18|TRBD1|TRBJ2-3|-
TGTGCCAGCTCCGCTGCGACAGGGGTAGATACGCAGTATTTT
CASSAATGVDTQYF
>TRBV6-2/TRBV6-3|TRBD2|TRBJ2-7|-
TGTGCCAGCAGTTGGACTAGACCCTACGAGCAGTACTTC
CASSWTRPYEQYF
>TRBV11-3|TRBD2|TRBJ2-1|-
TGTGCCAGCAGCTTAGCGGGAGGTACCTACAATGAGCAGTTCTTC
CASSLAGGTYNEQFF
>TRBV14|-|TRBJ2-1|-
TGTGCCAGCAGCCAAGCAGGGGCCTACAATGAGCAGTTCTTC
CASSQAGAYNEQFF
>TRBV7-3|TRBD2|TRBJ2-1|-
TGTGCCAGCAGCTTAACGGCTAGCGGGGTCAATGAGCAGTTCTTC
CASSLTASGVNEQFF
>TRBV5-4|TRBD2|TRBJ2-2|-
TGTGCCAGCAGCTTGCTAGCGGGAGAGGGAGGCACCGGGGAGCTGTTTTTT
CASSLLAGEGGTGELFF
>TRBV30|-|TRBJ1-1|once
TGTGCCTGGAGTGGACAGATGAACACTGAAGCTTTCTTT
CAWSGQMNTEAFF
>TRBV28|-|TRBJ2-1|-
TGTGCCAGCAGTTTCGCTTCGGCGGGGAAGGGGGAGCAGTTCTTC
CASSFASAGKGEQFF
>TRBV28|TRBD2|TRBJ2-2|-
TGTGCCAGCAGTTTCCCCGGGCTAGCGGGTCCTAACACCGGGGAGCTGTTTTTT
CASSFPGLAGPNTGELFF
>TRBV4-2|TRBD2|TRBJ2-2|few
TGTGCCAGCAGCCAAAGCGGGACGAACACCGGGGAGCTGTTTTTT
CASSQSGTNTGELFF
>TRBV7-2|TRBD1|TRBJ1-2|-
TGTGCCAGCAGCCTGCGACCCGGGACAGAGGACTATGGCTACACCTTC
CASSLRPGTEDYGYTF
>TRBV3-1/TRBV3-2|-|TRBJ1-1|-
TGTGCCAGCCAACAGGGTAACACTGAAGCTTTCTTT
CASQQGNTEAFF
>TRBV29-1|-|TRBJ2-1|-
TGCAGCGTTGAACCTCCCATGCTAGGGCCGCGATGGGATGAGCAGTTCTTC
CSVEPPMLGPRWDEQFF